This TCR beta chain was sequenced during a study of identical twins. CDR1 and CDR2 (germline): SGHTA, FQGNSA. After removal of 7 bases from V and 5 bases from J, the junction contained 11 bases not matched to a gene. The CDR3 length is 16 residues. This clonotype was seen a handful of times. Its antigen is unidentified. Notes on the study in general: Instead of following the same donors, the conclusions were based on cross-sectional statistical analysis.

TCRdb used MiXCR to reprocess the 5' RACE reads, holding one entry per CDR3 protein. The sample records some 440,000 distinct CDR3 sequences, approximately 24% being singletons. These records were also assigned to another study, of T cells expressing NK-cell markers. That paper notes: The TCR beta repertoires originated in sorted CD3+CD56+NKG2C+, CD3+CD56+NKG2C- and CD3+CD56-NKG2C+ T cells.

The V gene is TRBV7-2, the J gene TRBJ2-3; 11 bases align to TRBD2. This sequence was found in a woman younger than 35 in good health. The sample comprised CD4+ T cells sorted from blood. This CDR3 is CASNPRLAGGRDTQYF. Written as DNA, the CDR3 is TGTGCCAGCAATCCCCGTCTAGCGGGGGGTAGAGATACGCAGTATTTT. Combining the CDR3 with reference TRBV7-2 and TRBJ2-3 gives the whole variable domain GAGVSQSPSNKVTEKGKDVELRCDPISGHTALYWYRQSLGQGLEFLIYFQGNSAPDKSGLPSDRFSAERTGGSVSTLTIQRTQQEDSAVYLCASNPRLAGGRDTQYFGPGTRLTVL.